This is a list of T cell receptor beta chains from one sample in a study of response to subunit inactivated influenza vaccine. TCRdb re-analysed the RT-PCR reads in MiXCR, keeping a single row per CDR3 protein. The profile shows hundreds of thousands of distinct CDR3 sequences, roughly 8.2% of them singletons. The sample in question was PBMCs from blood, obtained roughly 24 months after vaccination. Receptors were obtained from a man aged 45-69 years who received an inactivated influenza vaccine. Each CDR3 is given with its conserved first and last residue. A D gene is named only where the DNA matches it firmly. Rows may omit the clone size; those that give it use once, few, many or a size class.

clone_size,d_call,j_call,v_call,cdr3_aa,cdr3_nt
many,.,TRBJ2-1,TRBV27,CASRMVQPDNEQFF,TGTGCCAGCAGGATGGTTCAACCTGACAATGAGCAGTTCTTC
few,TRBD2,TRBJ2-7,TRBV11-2,CASSLVIAGEQYF,TGTGCCAGCAGCTTAGTCATAGCGGGCGAGCAGTACTTC
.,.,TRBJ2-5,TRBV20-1,CSARPIGETQYF,TGCAGTGCTAGACCCATAGGGGAGACCCAGTACTTC
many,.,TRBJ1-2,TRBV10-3,CAIRLNNYGYTF,TGTGCCATCAGGCTGAATAACTATGGCTACACCTTC
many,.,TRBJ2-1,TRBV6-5,CASSYSIEASEMNNEQFF,TGTGCCAGCAGTTACTCGATTGAGGCTAGCGAAATGAACAATGAGCAGTTCTTC
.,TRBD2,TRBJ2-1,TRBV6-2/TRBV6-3,CASSPYGTSGNNEQFF,TGTGCCAGCAGTCCCTACGGGACTAGCGGGAACAATGAGCAGTTCTTC
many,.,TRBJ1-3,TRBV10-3,CAISEFHSGNTIYF,TGTGCCATCAGTGAGTTTCACTCTGGAAACACCATATATTTT
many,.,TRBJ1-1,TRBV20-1,CSATGEPGTTEAFF,TGCAGTGCTACGGGCGAGCCAGGGACCACTGAAGCTTTCTTT
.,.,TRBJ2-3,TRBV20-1,CSALGERTDTQYF,TGCAGTGCTCTCGGGGAGCGCACAGATACGCAGTATTTT
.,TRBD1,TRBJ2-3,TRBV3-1,CASSPSTGVQADTQYF,TGTGCCAGCAGCCCATCGACAGGGGTCCAAGCAGATACGCAGTATTTT
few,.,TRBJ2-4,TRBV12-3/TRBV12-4,CASSFSGGNIQYF,TGTGCCAGCAGTTTTTCCGGTGGGAACATTCAGTACTTC
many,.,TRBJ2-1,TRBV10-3,CAISDTDNEQFF,TGTGCCATCAGTGATACGGACAATGAGCAGTTCTTC
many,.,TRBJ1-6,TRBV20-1,CSARDAGGDSPLHF,TGCAGTGCTAGAGATGCCGGGGGAGATTCACCCCTCCACTTT
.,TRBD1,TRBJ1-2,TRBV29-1,CSVAQGASKSNYGYTF,TGCAGCGTTGCCCAGGGGGCAAGTAAGTCTAACTATGGCTACACCTTC
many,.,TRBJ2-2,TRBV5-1,CASSLMVRGTGELFF,TGCGCCAGCAGCTTAATGGTTCGCGGCACCGGGGAGCTGTTTTTT
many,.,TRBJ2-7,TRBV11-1,CASSLGGFNEQYF,TGTGCCAGCAGCTTGGGAGGTTTTAACGAGCAGTACTTC
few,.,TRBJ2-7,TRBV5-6,CASSLDRSHEQYF,TGTGCCAGCAGCTTGGATAGGTCCCACGAGCAGTACTTC
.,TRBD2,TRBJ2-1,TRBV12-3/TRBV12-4,CASRTSGSLEQFF,TGTGCCAGCAGGACTAGCGGGAGTCTTGAGCAGTTCTTC
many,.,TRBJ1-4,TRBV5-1,CASSLTFTGNEKLFF,TGCGCCAGCAGCTTGACCTTTACAGGGAATGAAAAACTGTTTTTT
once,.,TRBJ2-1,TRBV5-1,CASSLVGTLYNEQFF,TGCGCCAGCAGCTTGGTGGGGACCCTCTACAATGAGCAGTTCTTC
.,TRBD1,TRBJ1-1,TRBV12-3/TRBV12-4,CASSLIEGATEAFF,TGTGCCAGCAGTTTAATCGAGGGGGCGACTGAAGCTTTCTTT
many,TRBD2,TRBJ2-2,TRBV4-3,CASSQDWRGGTGELFF,TGCGCCAGCAGCCAAGACTGGCGGGGGGGCACCGGGGAGCTGTTTTTT
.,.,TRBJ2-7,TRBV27,CASSLTSLVSDYEQYF,TGTGCCAGCAGTCTTACCAGTCTTGTGTCAGACTACGAGCAGTACTTC
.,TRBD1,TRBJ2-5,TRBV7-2,CASSLARGQMETQYF,TGTGCCAGCAGCTTAGCTAGGGGGCAGATGGAGACCCAGTACTTC
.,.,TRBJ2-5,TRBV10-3,CAISAGTNQETQYF,TGTGCCATCAGCGCCGGGACAAATCAAGAGACCCAGTACTTC
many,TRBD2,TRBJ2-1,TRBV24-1,CATSDHRRLAGVSNEQFF,TGTGCCACCAGTGACCATCGTAGACTAGCGGGAGTTTCAAATGAGCAGTTCTTC
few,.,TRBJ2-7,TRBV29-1,CSVNVGSYEQYF,TGCAGCGTTAACGTGGGTTCCTACGAGCAGTACTTC
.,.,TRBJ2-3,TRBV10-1,CASSESTDYLTDTQYF,TGCGCCAGCAGTGAGTCCACAGATTACTTGACAGATACGCAGTATTTT
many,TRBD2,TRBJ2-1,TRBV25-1,CASSLSSGAYNEQFF,TGTGCCAGCAGTCTCTCTAGCGGGGCATACAATGAGCAGTTCTTC
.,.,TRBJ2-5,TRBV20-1,CSAGTGPQETQYF,TGCAGTGCGGGGACTGGGCCTCAAGAGACCCAGTACTTC
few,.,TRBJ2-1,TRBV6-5,CASSYRYTLSYNEQFF,TGTGCCAGCAGTTATAGGTATACTCTCTCCTACAATGAGCAGTTCTTC
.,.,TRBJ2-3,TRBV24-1,CATSDLGGARPDTQYF,TGTGCCACCAGTGATTTGGGAGGGGCCCGCCCAGATACGCAGTATTTT
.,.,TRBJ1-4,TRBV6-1,CASTPGRTNDKLFF,TGTGCCAGCACCCCGGGCAGGACTAATGACAAACTGTTTTTT
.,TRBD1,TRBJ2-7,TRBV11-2,CASSLDGTGLREQYF,TGTGCCAGCAGCTTAGACGGGACAGGGTTGAGGGAGCAGTACTTC
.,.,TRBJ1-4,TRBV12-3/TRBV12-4,CASSFRGADEKLFF,TGTGCCAGCAGTTTTAGGGGGGCGGATGAAAAACTGTTTTTT
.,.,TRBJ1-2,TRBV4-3,CASSQQKQGDYGYTF,TGCGCCAGCAGCCAACAAAAACAGGGAGACTATGGCTACACCTTC
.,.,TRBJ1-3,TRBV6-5,CATRGSGNTIYF,TGTGCCACCAGGGGCTCTGGAAACACCATATATTTT
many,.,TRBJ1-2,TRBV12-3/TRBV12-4,CASSRERRGYGYTF,TGTGCCAGCAGCCGCGAAAGGAGGGGCTATGGCTACACCTTC
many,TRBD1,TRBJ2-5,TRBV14,CASSPSDRVILGETQYF,TGTGCCAGCAGCCCTTCGGACAGGGTGATTTTAGGAGAGACCCAGTACTTC
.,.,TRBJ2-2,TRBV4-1,CASTNVRGQFTGELFF,TGCGCCAGCACGAACGTTAGAGGACAGTTCACCGGGGAGCTGTTTTTT
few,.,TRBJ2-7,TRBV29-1,CSGLGGEFAYEQYF,TGCAGCGGGTTAGGAGGGGAGTTCGCCTACGAGCAGTACTTC
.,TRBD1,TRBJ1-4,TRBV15,CATSRGQGAVGNEKLFF,TGTGCCACCAGCAGAGGACAGGGGGCCGTGGGTAATGAAAAACTGTTTTTT
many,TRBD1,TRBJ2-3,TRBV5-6,CASSLMIGQGTDTQYF,TGTGCCAGCAGCTTGATGATCGGACAGGGAACAGATACGCAGTATTTT
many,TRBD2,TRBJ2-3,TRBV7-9,CASSTSGVPDTQYF,TGTGCCAGCAGCACTAGCGGAGTCCCCGATACGCAGTATTTT
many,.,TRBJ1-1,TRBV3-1,CASSQVYEGEAFF,TGTGCCAGCAGCCAAGTTTACGAGGGTGAAGCTTTCTTT
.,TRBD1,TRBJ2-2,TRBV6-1,CASSTGTGVTGELFF,TGTGCCAGCAGCACCGGGACAGGGGTGACCGGGGAGCTGTTTTTT
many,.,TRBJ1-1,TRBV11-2,CASSPRVGGTEAFF,TGTGCCAGCAGTCCGAGGGTGGGAGGGACTGAAGCTTTCTTT
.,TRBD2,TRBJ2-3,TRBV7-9,CASSHPRLAGTQYF,TGTGCCAGCAGCCACCCACGACTAGCAGGGACGCAGTATTTT
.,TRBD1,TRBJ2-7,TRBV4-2,CASSARTGDTYEQYF,TGTGCCAGCAGCGCTAGGACAGGGGACACCTACGAGCAGTACTTC
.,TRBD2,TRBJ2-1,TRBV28,CATRPSGTTYNEQFF,TGTGCCACCAGACCGTCCGGGACTACCTACAATGAGCAGTTCTTC
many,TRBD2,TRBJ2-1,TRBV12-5,CASGLVLGASGSNEQFF,TGTGCTAGTGGTTTGGTATTAGGGGCTAGCGGGAGTAATGAGCAGTTCTTC
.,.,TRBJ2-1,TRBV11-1,CASSLAYANEQFF,TGTGCCAGCAGCTTAGCCTACGCAAATGAGCAGTTCTTC
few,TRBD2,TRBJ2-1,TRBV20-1,CSARSASGMNEQFF,TGCAGTGCTAGGTCTGCTAGCGGGATGAATGAGCAGTTCTTC
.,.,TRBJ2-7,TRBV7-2,CASSPDHNEQYF,TGTGCCAGCAGCCCAGACCACAACGAGCAGTACTTC
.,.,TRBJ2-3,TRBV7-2,CASSLAGLPGSTDTQYF,TGTGCCAGCAGCTTAGCAGGGTTGCCAGGGAGCACAGATACGCAGTATTTT
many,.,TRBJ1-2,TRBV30,CAWMQGTNYGYTF,TGTGCCTGGATGCAGGGAACTAACTATGGCTACACCTTC
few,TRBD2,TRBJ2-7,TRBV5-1,CASSLVGGRRNEQYF,TGCGCCAGCAGCTTGGTCGGCGGGAGGAGGAACGAGCAGTACTTC